A selection of T cell receptor beta chains follows, all from one sample in a study of blood T cell repertoires in COVID-19. The protocol was immunoSEQ multiplex PCR, while the TCRdb copy is restricted to in-frame clones and leaves out a portion. Here the sample spans under 250,000 clones, under 85% being singletons. What was sequenced was peripheral blood. These receptors originate from a man aged 25 to 40 who had recovered from COVID-19. CDR3s include the opening cysteine and the closing phenylalanine or tryptophan. A D gene is named only where the DNA matches it firmly. Size values are once, few and many counts, or a class for expanded clones, and some rows have none.

v_call	j_call	d_call	clone_size	cdr3_aa	cdr3_nt
TRBV10-1	TRBJ2-1	TRBD1	.	CASSGNRQGEQFF	TGCGCCAGCAGTGGAAACCGACAGGGAGAGCAGTTCTTC
TRBV5-1	TRBJ1-1	.	.	CASSLGGDTEAFF	TGCGCCAGCAGCTTGGGGGGCGACACTGAAGCTTTCTTT
TRBV25-1	TRBJ2-5	.	.	CASSDGYLETQYF	TGTGCCAGCAGTGACGGGTATTTGGAGACCCAGTACTTC
TRBV21-1	TRBJ1-5	.	.	CASSKRKGRIQPQHF	TGTGCCAGCAGCAAAAGGAAAGGGAGGATACAGCCCCAGCATTTT
TRBV3-1/TRBV3-2	TRBJ2-3	TRBD2	.	CASSQNRDYKSHTQYF	TGTGCCAGCAGCCAAAACCGGGACTATAAATCACATACGCAGTATTTT
TRBV2	TRBJ2-2	TRBD1	.	CASTRDSYTGELFF	TGTGCCAGCACCAGGGACAGCTACACCGGGGAGCTGTTTTTT
TRBV29-1	TRBJ1-2	.	.	CSVETGWYGYTF	TGCAGCGTTGAAACAGGGTGGTATGGCTACACCTTC
TRBV20-1	TRBJ2-3	TRBD2	.	CSASGRSGADTQYF	TGCAGTGCTAGTGGTCGGAGCGGGGCAGATACGCAGTATTTT
TRBV5-1	TRBJ2-5	TRBD2	.	CASSLGLAGGLQETQYF	TGCGCCAGCAGCTTAGGGCTAGCGGGGGGCCTACAAGAGACCCAGTACTTC
TRBV28	TRBJ1-2	TRBD1	once	CASRGSGQGEGGYTF	TGTGCCAGCAGGGGAAGCGGACAGGGGGAGGGTGGCTACACCTTC
TRBV9	TRBJ2-7	TRBD2	.	CASSETGTSGSYEQYF	TGTGCCAGCAGCGAAACAGGGACTAGCGGCTCCTACGAGCAGTACTTC
TRBV19	TRBJ1-2	TRBD1	.	CASTSSPETGIYGYTF	TGTGCCAGTACCTCATCCCCGGAGACAGGGATCTATGGCTACACCTTC
TRBV6-1	TRBJ2-1	TRBD2	.	CASSEASGGAKYNEQFF	TGTGCCAGCAGTGAAGCGAGCGGGGGGGCCAAGTACAATGAGCAGTTCTTC
TRBV5-1	TRBJ2-1	.	.	CASRLDSRSYNEQFF	TGCGCCAGCAGGTTAGACAGTCGCTCCTACAATGAGCAGTTCTTC
TRBV14	TRBJ2-2	.	.	CASSQERFTGELFF	TGTGCCAGCAGCCAAGAACGGTTCACCGGGGAGCTGTTTTTT
TRBV27	TRBJ1-1	.	.	CASSLGVGGGFDTEAFF	TGTGCCAGCAGTTTAGGAGTAGGGGGGGGCTTTGACACTGAAGCTTTCTTT
TRBV6-2/TRBV6-3	TRBJ1-2	.	.	CASSTGWYGYTF	TGTGCCAGCAGTACCGGTTGGTATGGCTACACCTTC
TRBV18	TRBJ1-4	.	.	CASSPNDGTATNEKLFF	TGTGCCAGCTCACCTAACGACGGAACAGCAACTAATGAAAAACTGTTTTTT
TRBV7-3	TRBJ1-2	TRBD1	.	CASSFDRGQGYTF	TGTGCCAGCAGCTTTGACAGGGGGCAGGGCTACACCTTC
TRBV9	TRBJ1-2	TRBD1	.	CASSLRQGPNYGYTF	TGTGCCAGCAGCCTCCGACAGGGACCTAACTATGGCTACACCTTC
TRBV9	TRBJ2-3	.	.	CASSVLTGGYGTDTQYF	TGTGCCAGCAGCGTCTTGACGGGCGGGTATGGCACAGATACGCAGTATTTT
TRBV29-1	TRBJ1-4	.	.	CSVEFSGEKLFF	TGCAGCGTTGAATTTAGCGGGGAAAAACTGTTTTTT
TRBV5-4	TRBJ2-5	.	.	CASSRTRSFQETQYF	TGTGCCAGCAGCCGGACTCGATCCTTCCAAGAGACCCAGTACTTC